This T cell receptor beta chain was recovered during a study of technical replicates of blood from several donors. Between the trimmed V and J ends, which lost 0 bases and 9 bases, there was a span of 9 bases. This CDR3 has 13 amino acids. Germline CDR1 is PRHDT and CDR2 is FYEKMQ (reference sequence). Measured with immunoSEQ multiplex PCR; TCRdb has only the in-frame clones, and not every one. The sample consists of around 70,000 clones, around 94% of them appearing once. This chain links TRBV13 with TRBJ2-1; D not resolved. The TCR sequence derives from a human donor in good health. The sequenced material came from T cells isolated from PBMCs. The CDR3 is CASSLGLRSEQFF. The CDR3 DNA follows: TGTGCCAGCAGCTTAGGCCTTCGGAGTGAGCAGTTCTTC.